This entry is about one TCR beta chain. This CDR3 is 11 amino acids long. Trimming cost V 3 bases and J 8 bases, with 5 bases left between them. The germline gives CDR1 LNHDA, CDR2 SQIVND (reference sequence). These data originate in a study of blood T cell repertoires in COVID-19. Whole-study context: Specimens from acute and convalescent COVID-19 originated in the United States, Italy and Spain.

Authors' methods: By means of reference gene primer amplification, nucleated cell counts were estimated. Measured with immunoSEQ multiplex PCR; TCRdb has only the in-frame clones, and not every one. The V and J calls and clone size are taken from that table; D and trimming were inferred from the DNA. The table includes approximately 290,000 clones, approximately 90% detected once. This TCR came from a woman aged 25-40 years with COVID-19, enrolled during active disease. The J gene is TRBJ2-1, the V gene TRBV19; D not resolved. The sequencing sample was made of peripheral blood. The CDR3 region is CASSIGHEQFF. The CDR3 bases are TGTGCCAGTAGTATTGGGCATGAGCAGTTCTTC.